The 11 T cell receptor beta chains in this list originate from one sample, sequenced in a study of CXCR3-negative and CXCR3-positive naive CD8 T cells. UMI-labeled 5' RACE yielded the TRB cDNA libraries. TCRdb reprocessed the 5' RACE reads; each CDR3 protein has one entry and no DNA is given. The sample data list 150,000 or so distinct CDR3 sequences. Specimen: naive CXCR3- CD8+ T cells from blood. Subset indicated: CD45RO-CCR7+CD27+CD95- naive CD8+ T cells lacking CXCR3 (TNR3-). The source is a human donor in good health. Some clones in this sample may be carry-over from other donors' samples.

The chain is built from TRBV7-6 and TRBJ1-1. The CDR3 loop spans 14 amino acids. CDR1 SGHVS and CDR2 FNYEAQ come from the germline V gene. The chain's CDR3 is CASSLFVSDTEAFF.

The CDR3 loop reads CASSTVPIYYTF. The chain recombines TRBV7-9 with TRBJ1-2. The CDR3 consists of 12 residues. Germline V gene lookup returns CDR1 SEHNR and CDR2 FQNEAQ (reference sequence).

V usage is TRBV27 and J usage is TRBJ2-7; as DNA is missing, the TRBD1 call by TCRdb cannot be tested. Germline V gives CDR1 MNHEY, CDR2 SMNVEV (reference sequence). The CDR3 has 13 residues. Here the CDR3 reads CASSPRETYEQYF.

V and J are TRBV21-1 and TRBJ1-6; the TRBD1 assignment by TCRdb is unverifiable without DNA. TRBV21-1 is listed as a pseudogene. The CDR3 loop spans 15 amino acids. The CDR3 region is CASPPRAGPGSPLHF.

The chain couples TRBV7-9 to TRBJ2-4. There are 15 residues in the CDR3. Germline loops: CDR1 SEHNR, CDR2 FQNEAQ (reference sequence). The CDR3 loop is CASSLSGLAENIQYF.

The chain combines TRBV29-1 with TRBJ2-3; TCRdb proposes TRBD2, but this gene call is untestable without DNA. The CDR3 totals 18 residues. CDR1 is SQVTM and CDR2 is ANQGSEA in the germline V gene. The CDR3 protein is CSVEGFIDSGGYTDTQYF.

The CDR3 reads CASSLANGGITENEQFF. The chain couples TRBV5-6 to TRBJ2-1; TCRdb reports TRBD1, a call that lacks DNA to check it against. The CDR3 has 17 residues. CDR1 and CDR2 from the germline V gene are SGHDT and YYEEEE.

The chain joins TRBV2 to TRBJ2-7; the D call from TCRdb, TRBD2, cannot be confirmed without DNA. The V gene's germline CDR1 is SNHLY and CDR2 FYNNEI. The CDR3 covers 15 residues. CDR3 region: CASFGHGTTGLEQYF.

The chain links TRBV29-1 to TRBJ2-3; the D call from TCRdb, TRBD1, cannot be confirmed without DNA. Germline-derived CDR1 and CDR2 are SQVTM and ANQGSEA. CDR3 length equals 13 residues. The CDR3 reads CSGQTYGTDTQYF.

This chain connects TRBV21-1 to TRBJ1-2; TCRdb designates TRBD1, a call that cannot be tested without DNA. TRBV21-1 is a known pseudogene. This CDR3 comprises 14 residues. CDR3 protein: CASSKGGGAQGYTF.

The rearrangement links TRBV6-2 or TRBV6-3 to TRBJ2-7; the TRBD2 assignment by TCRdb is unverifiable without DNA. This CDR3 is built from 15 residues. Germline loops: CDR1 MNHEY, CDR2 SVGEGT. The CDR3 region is CASSFEAGGPYEQYF.